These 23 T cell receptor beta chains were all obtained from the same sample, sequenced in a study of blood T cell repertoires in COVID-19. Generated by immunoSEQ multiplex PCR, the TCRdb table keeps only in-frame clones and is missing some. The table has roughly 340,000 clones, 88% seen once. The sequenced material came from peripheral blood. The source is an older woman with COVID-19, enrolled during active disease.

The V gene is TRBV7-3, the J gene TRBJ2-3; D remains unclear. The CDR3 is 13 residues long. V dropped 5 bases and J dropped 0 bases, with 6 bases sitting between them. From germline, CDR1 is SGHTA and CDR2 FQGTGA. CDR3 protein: CASSGQSTDTQYF. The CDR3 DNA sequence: TGTGCCAGCAGCGGCCAGAGCACAGATACGCAGTATTTT.

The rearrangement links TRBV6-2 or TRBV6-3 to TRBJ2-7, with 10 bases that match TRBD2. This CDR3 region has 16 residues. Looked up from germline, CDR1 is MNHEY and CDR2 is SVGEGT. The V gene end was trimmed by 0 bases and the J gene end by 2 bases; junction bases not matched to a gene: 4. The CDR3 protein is CASSYSSGGPAYEQYF. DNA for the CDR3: TGTGCCAGCAGTTACTCTAGCGGGGGGCCCGCCTACGAGCAGTACTTC.

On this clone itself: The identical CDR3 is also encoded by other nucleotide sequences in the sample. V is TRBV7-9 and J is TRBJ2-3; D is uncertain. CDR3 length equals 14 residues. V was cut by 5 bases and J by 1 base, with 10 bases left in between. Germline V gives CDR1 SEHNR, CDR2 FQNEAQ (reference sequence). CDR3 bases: TGTGCCAGCAGCCCCCTCGCGGGCACAGATACGCAGTATTTT. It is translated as CASSPLAGTDTQYF.

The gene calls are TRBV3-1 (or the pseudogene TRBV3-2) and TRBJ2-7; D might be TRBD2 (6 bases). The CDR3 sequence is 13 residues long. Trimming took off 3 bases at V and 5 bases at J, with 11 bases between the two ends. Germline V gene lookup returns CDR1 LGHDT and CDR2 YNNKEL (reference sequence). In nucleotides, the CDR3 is TGTGCCAGCAGCCAGGGCCCGGGGGACGAGCAGTACTTC. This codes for CASSQGPGDEQYF.

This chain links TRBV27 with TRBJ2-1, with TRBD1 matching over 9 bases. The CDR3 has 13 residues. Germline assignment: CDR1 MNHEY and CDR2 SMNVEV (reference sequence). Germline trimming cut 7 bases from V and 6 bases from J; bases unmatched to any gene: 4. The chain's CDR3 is CASTLTGGNEQFF. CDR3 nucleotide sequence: TGTGCCAGCACCCTGACAGGGGGCAATGAGCAGTTCTTC.

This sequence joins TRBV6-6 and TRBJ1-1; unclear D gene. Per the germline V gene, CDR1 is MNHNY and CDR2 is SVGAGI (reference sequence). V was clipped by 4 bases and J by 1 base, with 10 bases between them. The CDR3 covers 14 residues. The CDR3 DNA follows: TGTGCCAGCAGTTGGCAACCGGGGAACACTGAAGCTTTCTTT. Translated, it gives CASSWQPGNTEAFF.

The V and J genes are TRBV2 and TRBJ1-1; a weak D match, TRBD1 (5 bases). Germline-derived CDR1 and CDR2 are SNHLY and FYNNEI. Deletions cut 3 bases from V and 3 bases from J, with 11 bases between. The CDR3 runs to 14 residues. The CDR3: CASSDRVEYTEAFF. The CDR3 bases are TGTGCCAGCAGTGACAGGGTGGAGTACACTGAAGCTTTCTTT.

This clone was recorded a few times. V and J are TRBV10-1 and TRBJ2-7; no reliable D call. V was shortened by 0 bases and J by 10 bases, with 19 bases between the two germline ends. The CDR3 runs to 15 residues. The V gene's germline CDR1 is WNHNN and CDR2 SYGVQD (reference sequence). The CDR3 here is CASSESGSYGPSQYF. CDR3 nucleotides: TGCGCCAGCAGTGAGTCTGGATCGTATGGGCCGAGCCAGTACTTC.

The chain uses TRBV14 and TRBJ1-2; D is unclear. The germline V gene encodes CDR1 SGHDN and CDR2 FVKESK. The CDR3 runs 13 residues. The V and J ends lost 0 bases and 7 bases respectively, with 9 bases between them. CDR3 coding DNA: TGTGCCAGCAGCCAAGATAGAGGGTTTGGCTACACCTTC. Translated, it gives CASSQDRGFGYTF. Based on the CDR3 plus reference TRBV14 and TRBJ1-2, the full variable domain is EAGVTQFPSHSVIEKGQTVTLRCDPISGHDNLYWYRRVMGKEIKFLLHFVKESKQDESGMPNNRFLAERTGGTYSTLKVQPAELEDSGVYFCASSQDRGFGYTFGSGTRLTVV.

CDR3 sequence (DNA): TGTGCCAGCAGCCGGGGACTAGCGGCGGGGGAGACCCAGTACTTC. Amino acids: CASSRGLAAGETQYF. V and J are TRBV14 and TRBJ2-5; 11 positions match TRBD2. The CDR3 spans 15 residues. J lost 5 bases, V lost 4 bases, and 6 bases had no gene match. Germline assignment: CDR1 SGHDN and CDR2 FVKESK.

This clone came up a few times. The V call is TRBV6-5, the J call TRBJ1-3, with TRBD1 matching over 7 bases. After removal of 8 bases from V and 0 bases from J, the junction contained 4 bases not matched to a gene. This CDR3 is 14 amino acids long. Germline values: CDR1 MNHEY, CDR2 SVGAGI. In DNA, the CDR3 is TGTGCCAGCGGAGACAGGGTCTCTGGAAACACCATATATTTT. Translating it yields CASGDRVSGNTIYF.

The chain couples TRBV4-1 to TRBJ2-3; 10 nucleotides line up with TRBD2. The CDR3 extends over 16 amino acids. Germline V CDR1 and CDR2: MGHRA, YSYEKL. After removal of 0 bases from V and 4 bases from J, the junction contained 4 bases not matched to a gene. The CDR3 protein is CASSQDGTSAPDTQYF. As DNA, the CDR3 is TGCGCCAGCAGCCAAGATGGGACTAGCGCCCCAGATACGCAGTATTTT.

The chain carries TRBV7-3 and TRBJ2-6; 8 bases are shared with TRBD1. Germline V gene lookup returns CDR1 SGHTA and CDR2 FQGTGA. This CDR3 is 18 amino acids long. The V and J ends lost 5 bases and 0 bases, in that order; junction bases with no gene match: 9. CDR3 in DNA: TGTGCCAGCAGCCGCCGGACAGGGATAGCCTCTGGGGCCAACGTCCTGACTTTC. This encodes CASSRRTGIASGANVLTF.

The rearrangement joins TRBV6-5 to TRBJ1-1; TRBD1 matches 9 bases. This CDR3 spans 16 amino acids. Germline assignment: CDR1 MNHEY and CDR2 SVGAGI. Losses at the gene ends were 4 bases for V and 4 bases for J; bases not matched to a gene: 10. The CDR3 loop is CASSSLPGQGGTEAFF. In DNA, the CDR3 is TGTGCCAGCAGTTCTCTTCCGGGACAGGGAGGCACTGAAGCTTTCTTT.

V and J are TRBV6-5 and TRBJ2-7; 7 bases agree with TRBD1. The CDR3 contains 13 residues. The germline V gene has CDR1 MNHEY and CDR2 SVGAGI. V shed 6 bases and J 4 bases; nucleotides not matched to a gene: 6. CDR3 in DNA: TGTGCCAGCAGGGATGTGACAGGGTACGAGCAGTACTTC. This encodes CASRDVTGYEQYF.

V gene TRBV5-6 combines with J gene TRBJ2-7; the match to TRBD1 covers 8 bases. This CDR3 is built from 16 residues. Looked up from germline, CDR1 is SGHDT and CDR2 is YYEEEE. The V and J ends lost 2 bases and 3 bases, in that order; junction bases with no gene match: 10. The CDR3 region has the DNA TGTGCCAGCAGCTTATTCCGGGGACAGGAGGACTACGAGCAGTACTTC. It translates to CASSLFRGQEDYEQYF.

The CDR3 nucleotides are TGTGCCAGCAGCTTGGGACAGGGGGCGCGTGGCTACACCTTC. Translated: CASSLGQGARGYTF. This rearrangement joins TRBV5-8 to TRBJ1-2, with 10 nucleotides matching TRBD1. With 0 bases clipped from V and 7 bases from J, the junction kept 3 bases outside the gene matches. Looked up from germline, CDR1 is SGHTS and CDR2 is YDEGEE. The length of the CDR3 is 14 residues.

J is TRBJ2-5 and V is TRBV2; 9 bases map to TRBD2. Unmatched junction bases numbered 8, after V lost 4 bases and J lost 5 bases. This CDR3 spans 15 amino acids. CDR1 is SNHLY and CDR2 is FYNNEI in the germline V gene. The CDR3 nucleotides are TGTGCCAGCAGTGGGATAGCGGGGGCGGGGGAGACCCAGTACTTC. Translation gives CASSGIAGAGETQYF.

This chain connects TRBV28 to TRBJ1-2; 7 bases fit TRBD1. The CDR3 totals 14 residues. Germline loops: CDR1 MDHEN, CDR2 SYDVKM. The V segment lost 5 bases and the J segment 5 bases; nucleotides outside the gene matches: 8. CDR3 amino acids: CASSPTGFGYGYTF. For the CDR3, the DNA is TGTGCCAGCAGTCCGACAGGGTTCGGGTATGGCTACACCTTC.

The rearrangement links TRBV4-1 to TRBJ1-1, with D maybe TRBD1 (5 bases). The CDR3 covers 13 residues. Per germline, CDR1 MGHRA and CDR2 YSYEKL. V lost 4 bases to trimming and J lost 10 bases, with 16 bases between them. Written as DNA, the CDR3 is TGCGCCAGCAGCCTGGGGACTCGGGAACGAGCTTTCTTT. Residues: CASSLGTRERAFF.

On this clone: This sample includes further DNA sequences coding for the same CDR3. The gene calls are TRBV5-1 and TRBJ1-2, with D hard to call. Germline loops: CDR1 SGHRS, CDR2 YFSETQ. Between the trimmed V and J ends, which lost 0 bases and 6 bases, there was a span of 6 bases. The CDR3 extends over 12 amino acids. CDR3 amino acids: CASSLAGNGYTF. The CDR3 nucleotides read TGCGCCAGCAGCTTGGCGGGGAATGGCTACACCTTC.

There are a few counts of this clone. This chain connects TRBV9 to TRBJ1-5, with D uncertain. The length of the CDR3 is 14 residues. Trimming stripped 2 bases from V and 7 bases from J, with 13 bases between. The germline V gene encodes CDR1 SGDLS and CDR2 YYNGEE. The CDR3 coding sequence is TGTGCCAGCAGCGTCTCAGGCGATGGCCAGCCCCAGCATTTT. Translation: CASSVSGDGQPQHF.

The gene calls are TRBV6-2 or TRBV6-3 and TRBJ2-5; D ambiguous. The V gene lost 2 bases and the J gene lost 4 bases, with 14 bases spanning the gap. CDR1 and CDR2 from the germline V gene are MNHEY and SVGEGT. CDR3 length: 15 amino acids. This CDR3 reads CASSYGFNLGETQYF. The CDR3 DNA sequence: TGTGCCAGCAGTTACGGGTTCAACCTAGGAGAGACCCAGTACTTC.